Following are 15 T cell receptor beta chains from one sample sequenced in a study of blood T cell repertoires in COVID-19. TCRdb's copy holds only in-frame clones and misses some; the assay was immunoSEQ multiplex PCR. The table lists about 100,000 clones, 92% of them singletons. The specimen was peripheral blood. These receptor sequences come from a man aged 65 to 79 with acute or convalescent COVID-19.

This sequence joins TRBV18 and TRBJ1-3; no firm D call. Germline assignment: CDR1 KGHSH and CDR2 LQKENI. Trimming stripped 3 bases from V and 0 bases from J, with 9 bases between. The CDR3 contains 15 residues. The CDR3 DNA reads TGTGCCAGCTCACCGGTCGTCAGCTCTGGAAACACCATATATTTT. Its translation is CASSPVVSSGNTIYF.

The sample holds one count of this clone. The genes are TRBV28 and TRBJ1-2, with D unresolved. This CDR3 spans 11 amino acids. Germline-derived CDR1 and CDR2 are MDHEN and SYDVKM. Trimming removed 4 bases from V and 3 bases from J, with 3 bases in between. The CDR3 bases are TGTGCCAGCAGTTCTGACTATGGCTACACCTTC. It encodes CASSSDYGYTF.

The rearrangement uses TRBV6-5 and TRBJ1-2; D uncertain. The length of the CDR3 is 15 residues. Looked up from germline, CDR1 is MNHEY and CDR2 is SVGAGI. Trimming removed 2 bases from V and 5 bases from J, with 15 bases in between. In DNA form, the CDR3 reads TGTGCCAGCAGTTACGAGCCAACAGCAACTTATGGCTACACCTTC. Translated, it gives CASSYEPTATYGYTF.

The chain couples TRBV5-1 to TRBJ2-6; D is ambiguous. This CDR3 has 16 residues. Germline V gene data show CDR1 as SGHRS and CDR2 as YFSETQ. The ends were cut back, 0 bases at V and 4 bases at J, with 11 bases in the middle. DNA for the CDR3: TGCGCCAGCAGCTTGGAGGCAGGAACAGGGGCCAACGTCCTGACTTTC. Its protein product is CASSLEAGTGANVLTF. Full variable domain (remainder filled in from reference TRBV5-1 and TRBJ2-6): KAGVTQTPRYLIKTRGQQVTLSCSPISGHRSVSWYQQTPGQGLQFLFEYFSETQRNKGNFPGRFSGRQFSNSRSEMNVSTLELGDSALYLCASSLEAGTGANVLTFGAGSRLTVL.

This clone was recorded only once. In DNA, the CDR3 is TGTGCCAGTAGTATGGGCGGGACAGGGGGCGGTGAAAAACTGTTTTTT. As protein: CASSMGGTGGGEKLFF. The chain recombines TRBV19 with TRBJ1-4, with 12 bases matching TRBD1. V shed 3 bases and J 7 bases; nucleotides not matched to a gene: 6. This CDR3 spans 16 amino acids. CDR1 LNHDA and CDR2 SQIVND come from the germline V gene (reference sequence).

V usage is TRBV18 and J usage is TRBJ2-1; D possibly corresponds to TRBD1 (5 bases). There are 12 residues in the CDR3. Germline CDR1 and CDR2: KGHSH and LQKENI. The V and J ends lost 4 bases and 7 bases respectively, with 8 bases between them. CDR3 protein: CASSQSGNEQFF. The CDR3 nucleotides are TGTGCCAGCTCACAGTCAGGGAATGAGCAGTTCTTC. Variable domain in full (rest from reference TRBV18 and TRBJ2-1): NAGVMQNPRHLVRRRGQEARLRCSPMKGHSHVYWYRQLPEEGLKFMVYLQKENIIDESGMPKERFSAEFPKEGPSILRIQQVVRGDSAAYFCASSQSGNEQFFGPGTRLTVL.

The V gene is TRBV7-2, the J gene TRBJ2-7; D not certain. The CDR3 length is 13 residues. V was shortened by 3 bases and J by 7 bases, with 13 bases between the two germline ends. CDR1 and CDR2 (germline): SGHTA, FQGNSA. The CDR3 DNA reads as TGTGCCAGCAGCTTTGAGGTTCTCGGGGAGCAGTACTTC. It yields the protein CASSFEVLGEQYF.

CDR3 DNA sequence: TGCAGCGTTTACCCTTGGCCCCGGACAGTCTATGGCTACACCTTC. The encoded protein is CSVYPWPRTVYGYTF. The chain combines TRBV29-1 with TRBJ1-2, with TRBD1 as a possible D gene (6 bases). The length of the CDR3 is 15 residues. Germline-derived CDR1 and CDR2 are SQVTM and ANQGSEA. V was clipped by 5 bases and J by 4 bases, with 20 bases between them.

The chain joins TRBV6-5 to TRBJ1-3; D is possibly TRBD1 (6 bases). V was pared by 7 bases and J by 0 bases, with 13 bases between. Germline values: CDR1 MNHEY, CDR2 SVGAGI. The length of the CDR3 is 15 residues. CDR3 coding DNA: TGTGCCAGCAAAATCGACAGGTACTCTGGAAACACCATATATTTT. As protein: CASKIDRYSGNTIYF.

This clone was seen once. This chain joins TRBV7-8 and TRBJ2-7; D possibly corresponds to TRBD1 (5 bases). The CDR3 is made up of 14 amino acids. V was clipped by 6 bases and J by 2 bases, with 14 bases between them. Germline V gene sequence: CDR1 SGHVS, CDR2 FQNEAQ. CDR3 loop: CASRHGQGTYEQYF. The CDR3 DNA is TGTGCCAGCAGACACGGCCAGGGAACCTACGAGCAGTACTTC.

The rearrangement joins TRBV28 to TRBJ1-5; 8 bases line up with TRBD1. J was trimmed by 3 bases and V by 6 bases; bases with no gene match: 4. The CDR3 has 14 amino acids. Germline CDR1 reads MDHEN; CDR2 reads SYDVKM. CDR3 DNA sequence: TGTGCCAGCAGGTGGACAGGGCCCAATCAGCCCCAGCATTTT. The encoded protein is CASRWTGPNQPQHF. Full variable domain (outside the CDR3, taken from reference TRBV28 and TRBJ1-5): DVKVTQSSRYLVKRTGEKVFLECVQDMDHENMFWYRQDPGLGLRLIYFSYDVKMKEKGDIPEGYSVSREKKERFSLILESASTNQTSMYLCASRWTGPNQPQHFGDGTRLSIL.

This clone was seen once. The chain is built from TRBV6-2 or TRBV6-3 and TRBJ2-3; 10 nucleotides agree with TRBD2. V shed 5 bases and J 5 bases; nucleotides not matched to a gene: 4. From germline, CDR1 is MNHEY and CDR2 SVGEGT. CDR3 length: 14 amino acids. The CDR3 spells CASSPGTSVDTQYF. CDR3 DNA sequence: TGTGCCAGCAGTCCCGGGACTAGCGTAGATACGCAGTATTTT.

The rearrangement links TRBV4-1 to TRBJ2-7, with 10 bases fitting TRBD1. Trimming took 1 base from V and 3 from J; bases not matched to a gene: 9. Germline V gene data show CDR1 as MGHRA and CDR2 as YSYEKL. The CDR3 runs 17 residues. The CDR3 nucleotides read TGCGCCAGCAGCCAAGTACGTATGACAGGGGGCTACTACGAGCAGTACTTC. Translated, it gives CASSQVRMTGGYYEQYF.

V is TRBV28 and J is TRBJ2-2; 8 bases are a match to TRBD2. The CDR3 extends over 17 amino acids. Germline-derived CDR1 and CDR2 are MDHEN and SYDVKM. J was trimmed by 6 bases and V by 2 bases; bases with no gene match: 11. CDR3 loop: CASSLILPGGPSGELFF. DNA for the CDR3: TGTGCCAGCAGTTTAATTCTCCCGGGAGGGCCTTCCGGGGAGCTGTTTTTT.

In DNA, the CDR3 is TGTGCCAGCAGTCTGCACAGGGGTTCCTACGAGCAGTACTTC. It specifies CASSLHRGSYEQYF. The V call is TRBV27, the J call TRBJ2-7, with 7 bases fitting TRBD1. The CDR3 is 14 amino acids. Losses at the gene ends were 5 bases for V and 1 base for J; bases not matched to a gene: 5. Germline V gene sequence: CDR1 MNHEY, CDR2 SMNVEV (reference sequence).